In its sample, the clone carrying this T cell receptor (beta chain) was seen a few times. The source of the sample is a study of metastatic and nonmetastatic thyroid tumors. None of the patients had undergone any treatment ahead of thyroid surgery. TCRdb used MiXCR to call clones anew from the PCR reads. The sample records 4,000 or so clones, around 35% being singletons. Sequencing input: adjacent normal tissue. The sequence came from a female donor with papillary thyroid cancer or a benign thyroid nodule (not recorded which). Some clones in this sample may be carry-over from other donors' samples.

CDR3 amino acids: CASGSRLGGVYGYTF. CDR3 DNA: TGTGCTAGTGGATCCCGCCTGGGGGGCGTCTATGGCTACACCTTC. V usage is TRBV12-5 and J usage is TRBJ1-2, with D maybe TRBD1 (6 bases). This CDR3 contains 15 residues. Trimming stripped 6 bases from V and 4 bases from J, with 18 bases between. CDR1 and CDR2 (germline): LGHNT, FRNRAP. The variable domain in full, with the rest retrieved from reference TRBV12-5 and TRBJ1-2, is DARVTQTPRHKVTEMGQEVTMRCQPILGHNTVFWYRQTMMQGLELLAYFRNRAPLDDSGMPKDRFSAEMPDATLATLKIQPSEPRDSAVYFCASGSRLGGVYGYTFGSGTRLTVV.